Each of the 27 T cell receptor beta chains below was sequenced from the same sample in a study of cytomegalovirus exposure and HLA in healthy donors. The PCR ran on 60 Vbeta and 13 Jbeta primers. Generated by immunoSEQ multiplex PCR, the TCRdb table keeps only in-frame clones and is missing some. The sample has about 210,000 clones; the top ten hold under 1%. The material sequenced was PBMCs. The receptor set was obtained from a woman aged 30 to 39 in good health and CMV-seropositive.

V is TRBV5-6 and J is TRBJ1-2, with 8 bases fitting TRBD1. V lost 4 bases and J lost 8; bases outside the gene matches: 10. The germline CDR1 and CDR2 sequences are SGHDT and YYEEEE. The CDR3 is 14 amino acids. CDR3 amino acids: CASSLRQGLGGYTF. The CDR3 nucleotides are TGTGCCAGCAGCCTACGACAGGGGCTCGGGGGCTACACCTTC.

The chain employs TRBV30 and TRBJ2-3; 7 nucleotides match TRBD1. The germline V gene encodes CDR1 GTSNPN and CDR2 SVGIG (reference sequence). The J segment lost 5 bases and the V segment lost 5 bases, leaving 7 bases of the junction unmatched. CDR3 size: 13 residues. The CDR3 protein is CAWDRERGDTQYF. The CDR3 DNA follows: TGTGCCTGGGACAGGGAACGAGGAGATACGCAGTATTTT.

The chain recombines TRBV4-1 with TRBJ2-1, with TRBD1 as a possible D gene (6 bases). V lost 3 bases and J 3 bases, leaving 15 bases between the germline ends. The germline CDR1 and CDR2 sequences are MGHRA and YSYEKL. The length of the CDR3 is 16 residues. The CDR3 sequence is CASSHPRDTVYNEQFF. In DNA form, the CDR3 reads TGCGCCAGCAGCCATCCCCGGGACACCGTCTACAATGAGCAGTTCTTC.

This chain connects TRBV6-5 to TRBJ2-2; tentative D call: TRBD2 (5 bases). Trimming stripped 5 bases from V and 9 bases from J, with 16 bases between. The V gene's germline CDR1 is MNHEY and CDR2 SVGAGI. CDR3 length: 14 amino acids. CDR3 residues: CASSPSMYRRELFF. DNA of the CDR3: TGTGCCAGCAGTCCTAGCATGTACCGGCGGGAGCTGTTTTTT.

The V gene is TRBV9, the J gene TRBJ2-5, with 7 bases identical to TRBD2. The CDR3 has 14 residues. J was trimmed by 7 bases and V by 3 bases; bases with no gene match: 9. Germline V gives CDR1 SGDLS, CDR2 YYNGEE. The CDR3 here is CASSAPSGEGTQYF. CDR3 coding DNA: TGTGCCAGCAGCGCACCAAGCGGGGAAGGGACCCAGTACTTC. The full variable domain, with the rest looked up from reference TRBV9 and TRBJ2-5, is DSGVTQTPKHLITATGQRVTLRCSPRSGDLSVYWYQQSLDQGLQFLIQYYNGEERAKGNILERFSAQQFPDLHSELNLSSLELGDSALYFCASSAPSGEGTQYFGPGTRLLVL.

The rearrangement links TRBV10-2 to TRBJ2-1; 7 bases map to TRBD1. CDR3 size: 13 residues. In germline, CDR1 is WSHSY, CDR2 SAAADI. V lost 5 bases and J lost 7; bases outside the gene matches: 5. The CDR3 DNA reads TGCGCCAGCAGTTGGGACAGCTTTAATGAGCAGTTCTTC. Translating it yields CASSWDSFNEQFF.

The chain recombines TRBV18 with TRBJ2-3, with D uncertain. Germline V lookup: CDR1 KGHSH, CDR2 LQKENI. Between the trimmed V and J ends, which lost 4 bases and 3 bases, there was a span of 11 bases. This CDR3 contains 14 residues. The CDR3 is CASSRPGLTDTQYF. For the CDR3, the DNA is TGTGCCAGCTCACGGCCGGGTCTAACAGATACGCAGTATTTT. The full variable domain, rest sourced from reference TRBV18 and TRBJ2-3, is NAGVMQNPRHLVRRRGQEARLRCSPMKGHSHVYWYRQLPEEGLKFMVYLQKENIIDESGMPKERFSAEFPKEGPSILRIQQVVRGDSAAYFCASSRPGLTDTQYFGPGTRLTVL.

This chain connects TRBV27 to TRBJ1-2, with 7 nucleotides matching TRBD1. V lost 4 bases, J lost 9 bases, and 8 bases stayed unmatched. The CDR3 contains 13 residues. CDR1 and CDR2 (germline): MNHEY, SMNVEV (reference sequence). The CDR3 sequence: CASSSGQERSYTF. CDR3 bases: TGTGCCAGCAGTTCAGGACAGGAAAGGAGCTACACCTTC.

The genes are TRBV30 and TRBJ1-5, with D uncertain. Deletions cut 1 base from V and 5 bases from J, with 9 bases between. The CDR3 is 13 amino acids. From germline, CDR1 is GTSNPN and CDR2 SVGIG (reference sequence). The CDR3 is CAWSERDYQPQHF. In nucleotides, the CDR3 is TGTGCCTGGAGTGAGCGCGATTATCAGCCCCAGCATTTT.

The V gene is TRBV10-1, the J gene TRBJ2-1, with D tentatively TRBD1 (5 bases). This CDR3 comprises 14 residues. From germline, CDR1 is WNHNN and CDR2 SYGVQD (reference sequence). V was pared by 4 bases and J by 6 bases, with 13 bases between. The CDR3: CASSGLGAANEQFF. CDR3 in DNA: TGCGCCAGCAGTGGTCTAGGGGCAGCCAATGAGCAGTTCTTC.

The V and J genes are TRBV18 and TRBJ2-5; D not certain. Looked up from germline, CDR1 is KGHSH and CDR2 is LQKENI. The V end was cut by 4 bases, the J end by 5 bases, with 11 bases between. This CDR3 has 13 residues. The DNA for the CDR3 is TGTGCCAGCTCACTAACCGAGGTGGAGACCCAGTACTTC. Its translation: CASSLTEVETQYF.

J is TRBJ1-1 and V is TRBV27, with unresolved D. The V end was cut by 8 bases, the J end by 6 bases, with 16 bases between. Per germline, CDR1 MNHEY and CDR2 SMNVEV (reference sequence). The CDR3 consists of 13 residues. The CDR3 is CASCSGGYSEAFF. CDR3 DNA: TGTGCCAGCTGTTCAGGAGGATATTCTGAAGCTTTCTTT.

This chain joins TRBV5-6 and TRBJ2-1; 9 positions agree with TRBD2. This CDR3 comprises 15 residues. CDR1 and CDR2 from the germline V gene are SGHDT and YYEEEE. V lost 1 base to trimming and J lost 7 bases; unmatched junction nucleotides: 6. The CDR3 spells CASSLLSGSHNEQFF. CDR3 DNA: TGTGCCAGCAGCTTGCTTAGCGGGAGTCATAATGAGCAGTTCTTC.

The rearrangement links TRBV5-6 to TRBJ2-3; D is unclear. Deletions cut 4 bases from V and 3 bases from J, with 6 bases between. CDR1 is SGHDT and CDR2 is YYEEEE in the germline V gene. This CDR3 spans 12 amino acids. The DNA of the CDR3 is TGTGCCAGCAGCATACGGACAGATACGCAGTATTTT. It is translated as CASSIRTDTQYF.

V is TRBV5-4 and J is TRBJ2-7, with 9 bases fitting TRBD1. Germline V gene sequence: CDR1 SGHNT, CDR2 YYREEE (reference sequence). The CDR3 spans 14 residues. J was trimmed by 3 bases and V by 4 bases; bases with no gene match: 5. The CDR3 sequence is CASSRGQGRYEQYF. The CDR3 DNA sequence: TGTGCCAGCAGCAGGGGACAGGGACGCTACGAGCAGTACTTC.

The V and J genes are TRBV5-6 and TRBJ1-5; 8 bases line up with TRBD1. The CDR3 is made up of 17 amino acids. Germline trimming cut 2 bases from V and 0 bases from J; bases unmatched to any gene: 7. Germline assignment: CDR1 SGHDT and CDR2 YYEEEE. The CDR3 here is CASSLGQGAYSNQPQHF. CDR3 nucleotides: TGTGCCAGCAGCTTAGGACAGGGCGCCTATAGCAATCAGCCCCAGCATTTT.

The V gene is TRBV27, the J gene TRBJ2-7; 16 bases line up with TRBD2. The CDR3 has 18 residues. J was trimmed by 2 bases and V by 0 bases; bases with no gene match: 4. Germline CDR1 is MNHEY and CDR2 is SMNVEV (reference sequence). DNA for the CDR3: TGTGCCAGCAGTTTATCGGACGGGACTAGCGGGGGGGCCTACGAGCAGTACTTC. Translated, it gives CASSLSDGTSGGAYEQYF.

The chain couples TRBV19 to TRBJ2-4; 11 bases agree with TRBD2. The V gene's germline CDR1 is LNHDA and CDR2 SQIVND (reference sequence). This CDR3 contains 18 residues. J gave up 0 bases and V 3 bases, and 7 bases lay outside the gene matches. CDR3 in DNA: TGTGCCAGTAGTATTAGCGGGAGGGCAATGATAGCCAAAAACATTCAGTACTTC. Its protein is CASSISGRAMIAKNIQYF.

CDR3 bases: TGTGCCAGCAGGGCGAGACCAGGAAGGGGGAACACGACCTATGGCTACACCTTC. As protein: CASRARPGRGNTTYGYTF. The rearrangement links TRBV28 to TRBJ1-2, with a possible D match to TRBD1 (6 bases). The CDR3 covers 18 residues. Between the trimmed V and J ends, which lost 6 bases and 4 bases, there was a span of 27 bases. Germline CDR1 MDHEN, CDR2 SYDVKM.

The rearrangement uses TRBV4-1 and TRBJ2-5, with 12 bases aligning to TRBD2. This CDR3 spans 18 amino acids. V was pared by 6 bases and J by 6 bases, with 17 bases of the junction left unmatched. Looked up from germline, CDR1 is MGHRA and CDR2 is YSYEKL. The CDR3 sequence is CASRTEGLAGGPRQTQYF. For the CDR3, the DNA is TGCGCCAGCAGAACCGAGGGCCTAGCGGGAGGGCCGAGGCAGACCCAGTACTTC.

The chain couples TRBV18 to TRBJ2-7; 7 bases agree with TRBD2. The V and J ends lost 3 bases and 2 bases, in that order; junction bases with no gene match: 4. In germline, CDR1 is KGHSH, CDR2 LQKENI. The CDR3 is 14 amino acids. The CDR3 here is CASSPGTNAYEQYF. The DNA of the CDR3 is TGTGCCAGCTCACCTGGGACTAATGCCTACGAGCAGTACTTC.

This chain links TRBV19 with TRBJ2-1, with D possibly matching TRBD2 (6 bases). V shed 3 bases and J shed 0 bases, with 15 bases lying between them. Per the germline V gene, CDR1 is LNHDA and CDR2 is SQIVND (reference sequence). CDR3 length: 17 amino acids. DNA of the CDR3: TGTGCCAGTAGTATGTGGGGTAGCGGCGGCTCCTACAATGAGCAGTTCTTC. It translates to CASSMWGSGGSYNEQFF. Full variable domain (missing parts from reference TRBV19 and TRBJ2-1): DGGITQSPKYLFRKEGQNVTLSCEQNLNHDAMYWYRQDPGQGLRLIYYSQIVNDFQKGDIAEGYSVSREKKESFPLTVTSAQKNPTAFYLCASSMWGSGGSYNEQFFGPGTRLTVL.

The J gene is TRBJ1-1, the V gene TRBV28; D not resolved. V lost 5 bases to trimming and J lost 0 bases, with 16 bases between them. This CDR3 has 16 residues. Germline V gives CDR1 MDHEN, CDR2 SYDVKM. The CDR3 sequence: CASSRGSNPVNTEAFF. The CDR3 DNA follows: TGTGCCAGCAGTCGAGGGTCAAATCCGGTGAACACTGAAGCTTTCTTT.

The gene calls are TRBV7-2 and TRBJ2-1; the match to TRBD2 covers 9 bases. Germline V gene lookup returns CDR1 SGHTA and CDR2 FQGNSA. Trimming took 1 base from V and 1 from J; bases not matched to a gene: 2. The CDR3 length is 16 residues. CDR3 amino acids: CASSLGLAGSYNEQFF. The CDR3 DNA sequence: TGTGCCAGCAGCTTAGGGCTAGCGGGGTCCTACAATGAGCAGTTCTTC.

The chain uses TRBV2 and TRBJ2-7; TRBD2 matches 9 bases. Germline V gene lookup returns CDR1 SNHLY and CDR2 FYNNEI. CDR3 length equals 15 residues. The V and J ends lost 1 base and 5 bases, in that order; junction bases with no gene match: 6. The CDR3 DNA reads TGTGCCAGCAGTGAAGGTGGTAGCGGGGGAGACGAGCAGTACTTC. Translated: CASSEGGSGGDEQYF.

The gene calls are TRBV5-6 and TRBJ1-2, with TRBD1 matching over 7 bases. Trimming cost V 7 bases and J 8 bases; bases outside gene matches: 8. The V gene's germline CDR1 is SGHDT and CDR2 YYEEEE. The CDR3 length is 12 residues. CDR3 region: CASEEGAGGYTF. In nucleotides, the CDR3 is TGTGCCAGCGAGGAGGGGGCAGGGGGCTACACCTTC. The whole variable domain, remainder taken from reference TRBV5-6 and TRBJ1-2, is DAGVTQSPTHLIKTRGQQVTLRCSPKSGHDTVSWYQQALGQGPQFIFQYYEEEERQRGNFPDRFSGHQFPNYSSELNVNALLLGDSALYLCASEEGAGGYTFGSGTRLTVV.

This rearrangement joins TRBV9 to TRBJ1-1, with 7 bases identical to TRBD1. The CDR3 extends over 15 amino acids. The junction had 5 bases not matched to a gene; V was cut back by 0 bases and J by 3 bases. Germline assignment: CDR1 SGDLS and CDR2 YYNGEE. CDR3 coding DNA: TGTGCCAGCAGCGTAGAACCGGGACAGTACACTGAAGCTTTCTTT. Translating gives CASSVEPGQYTEAFF.